The sequence of this T cell receptor (beta chain) was determined in a study of T cell responses to AZD1222 COVID-19 vaccine. The sample holds one count of this clone. Antigen: not known. Trimming cost V 4 bases and J 9 bases; bases outside gene matches: 15. Germline CDR1 and CDR2: MDHEN and SYDVKM. This CDR3 spans 16 amino acids. Study-level findings and limits: Nearly half of unique spike-specific TCRs reportedly avoided B.1.351 and B.1.1.7 mutated regions. Donors were largely white British and mainly female; clonal diversity was possibly underestimated.

Produced via immunoSEQ multiplex PCR; TCRdb's table is partial and in-frame only. This table holds about 140,000 clones, roughly 89% found once. The TCR sequence derives from an adult who received the MenACWY meningococcal vaccine as a control. The sample here was peripheral blood, taken 28 days after the second dose of the MenACWY control vaccine. V usage is TRBV28 and J usage is TRBJ2-1; 7 bases line up with TRBD1. The CDR3 nucleotides are TGTGCCAGCAGTTCCCCTCGAGGGGGCTCTAACAGTGAGCAGTTCTTC. It specifies CASSSPRGGSNSEQFF.